Below, 24 T cell receptor beta chains from the same sample are listed, as sequenced in a study of blood T cell repertoires in COVID-19. The data were produced by immunoSEQ multiplex PCR, yet TCRdb's version contains in-frame clones alone and is incomplete. The sample holds around 150,000 clones, 65% to 85% seen once. The sequenced sample consisted of peripheral blood. These TCRs come from a woman of 80 years or more with active or convalescent COVID-19.

This chain connects TRBV5-1 to TRBJ1-3; 8 positions agree with TRBD1. Germline values: CDR1 SGHRS, CDR2 YFSETQ. J lost 0 bases, V lost 7 bases, and 3 bases had no gene match. CDR3 length: 14 amino acids. The CDR3, as DNA: TGCGCCAGCTCCCAGGGGGCCTCTGGAAACACCATATATTTT. Its translation: CASSQGASGNTIYF.

DNA for the CDR3: TGTGCCAGTAGGCCGGACAGCAGCCTCTCTGGAAACACCATATATTTT. This encodes CASRPDSSLSGNTIYF. This sequence joins TRBV19 and TRBJ1-3, with D possibly TRBD1 on 6 matching bases. Trimming removed 6 bases from V and 0 bases from J, with 15 bases in between. The germline CDR1 and CDR2 sequences are LNHDA and SQIVND (reference sequence). The CDR3 extends over 16 amino acids.

The V and J genes are TRBV7-9 and TRBJ2-7; D possibly corresponds to TRBD2 (6 bases). V was trimmed by 1 base and J by 3 bases, leaving 7 bases between them. This CDR3 contains 13 residues. The V gene's germline CDR1 is SEHNR and CDR2 FQNEAQ (reference sequence). The CDR3 DNA is TGTGCCAGCAGCTTAGGGGGAGGCTACGAGCAGTACTTC. Protein product: CASSLGGGYEQYF.

The chain uses TRBV29-1 and TRBJ1-1; 8 bases map to TRBD1. CDR3 size: 14 residues. After removal of 7 bases from V and 3 bases from J, the junction contained 10 bases not matched to a gene. Germline values: CDR1 SQVTM, CDR2 ANQGSEA. The CDR3 DNA follows: TGCAGCGCCTCAGACAGGGGCTGGGACACTGAAGCTTTCTTT. This gives the protein CSASDRGWDTEAFF. Drawing the rest from reference TRBV29-1 and TRBJ1-1, the complete variable domain is SAVISQKPSRDICQRGTSLTIQCQVDSQVTMMFWYRQQPGQSLTLIATANQGSEATYESGFVIDKFPISRPNLTFSTLTVSNMSPEDSSIYLCSASDRGWDTEAFFGQGTRLTVV.

J is TRBJ1-2 and V is TRBV7-9; 8 positions match TRBD1. CDR1 and CDR2 (germline): SEHNR, FQNEAQ (reference sequence). With 5 bases clipped from V and 3 bases from J, the junction kept 11 bases outside the gene matches. The CDR3 consists of 16 residues. CDR3 bases: TGTGCCAGCAGCCCAGGGCAGGGGGCGCCGGACTATGGCTACACCTTC. Protein: CASSPGQGAPDYGYTF.

The chain joins TRBV5-1 to TRBJ2-5; the D gene is possibly TRBD1 (6 bases). The germline V and J ends were trimmed by 0 bases and 5 bases, with 11 bases remaining between them. The length of the CDR3 is 14 residues. CDR1 SGHRS and CDR2 YFSETQ come from the germline V gene. Here the CDR3 reads CASSLEGGRETQYF. CDR3 sequence (DNA): TGCGCCAGCAGCTTGGAAGGGGGACGGGAGACCCAGTACTTC.

V usage is TRBV18 and J usage is TRBJ2-5; 8 bases are a match to TRBD1. V was clipped by 6 bases and J by 4 bases; unmatched bases: 4. Germline loops: CDR1 KGHSH, CDR2 LQKENI. The CDR3 spans 13 residues. The CDR3 is CASSRDRGETQYF. DNA of the CDR3: TGTGCCAGCTCCCGCGACAGGGGAGAGACCCAGTACTTC.

The chain joins TRBV7-2 to TRBJ2-1; unclear D gene. CDR1 and CDR2 (germline): SGHTA, FQGNSA. V was trimmed by 6 bases and J by 9 bases, leaving 15 bases between them. CDR3 length: 13 amino acids. The CDR3, as DNA: TGTGCCAGCAGTCCAAGTGGTAGAGGTGAGCAGTTCTTC. It translates to CASSPSGRGEQFF. Together with reference TRBV7-2 and TRBJ2-1, the CDR3 gives the full variable domain: GAGVSQSPSNKVTEKGKDVELRCDPISGHTALYWYRQSLGQGLEFLIYFQGNSAPDKSGLPSDRFSAERTGGSVSTLTIQRTQQEDSAVYLCASSPSGRGEQFFGPGTRLTVL.

This clone was counted between two and nine times. This chain connects TRBV25-1 to TRBJ1-2; D gene unclear. V was clipped by 3 bases and J by 9 bases, with 8 bases between them. Germline V CDR1 and CDR2: MGHDK, SYGVNS. This CDR3 comprises 11 residues. Here the CDR3 reads CASSDRGSYTF. CDR3 in DNA: TGTGCCAGCAGTGACCGGGGAAGCTACACCTTC.

This clone showed up just a few times. The chain recombines TRBV19 with TRBJ2-2; TRBD2 matches at 7 bases. The CDR3 length is 17 residues. Germline CDR1 is LNHDA and CDR2 is SQIVND (reference sequence). The V and J ends lost 5 bases and 4 bases, in that order; junction bases with no gene match: 13. The CDR3 bases are TGTGCCAGTAGTCCCCCAGCGGGGAGCGGGCCCACCGGGGAGCTGTTTTTT. Encoded protein: CASSPPAGSGPTGELFF.

The V call is TRBV4-3, the J call TRBJ2-1, with 8 bases identical to TRBD1. Trimming took 3 bases from V and 0 from J; bases not matched to a gene: 1. CDR3 length equals 15 residues. Per the germline V gene, CDR1 is LGHNA and CDR2 is YSLEER. The CDR3 nucleotides are TGCGCCAGCAGCCAGGGGACAGGCTCCTACAATGAGCAGTTCTTC. Residues: CASSQGTGSYNEQFF.

As regards this clone: Other DNA sequences from this sample encode an identical CDR3 as well. This chain links TRBV7-2 with TRBJ1-5; D may be TRBD1 (5 bases). The CDR3 contains 14 residues. CDR1 is SGHTA and CDR2 is FQGNSA in the germline V gene. Deletions cut 1 base from V and 6 bases from J, with 10 bases between. Here the CDR3 reads CASSLGGGGQPQHF. The CDR3 DNA is TGTGCCAGCAGCTTAGGTGGGGGGGGTCAGCCCCAGCATTTT.

The chain combines TRBV5-1 with TRBJ2-3; D is possibly TRBD2 (6 bases). The CDR3 totals 15 residues. Trimming stripped 3 bases from V and 3 bases from J, with 14 bases between. CDR1 is SGHRS, CDR2 YFSETQ, per germline. The CDR3 region has the DNA TGCGCCAGCAGCTCGGCGGGAAAGAGGACAGATACGCAGTATTTT. Its protein is CASSSAGKRTDTQYF.

V and J are TRBV7-2 and TRBJ2-1, with 9 bases lining up with TRBD2. V was pared by 5 bases and J by 3 bases, with 5 bases of the junction left unmatched. The CDR3 totals 15 residues. From germline, CDR1 is SGHTA and CDR2 FQGNSA. In DNA, the CDR3 is TGTGCCAGCAGCCGCCCAGCGGGGGGCTACAATGAGCAGTTCTTC. It codes for CASSRPAGGYNEQFF.

This CDR3 reads CASSYSWQQETQYF. CDR3 DNA sequence: TGTGCCAGCAGTTACTCGTGGCAGCAAGAGACCCAGTACTTC. The gene calls are TRBV6-5 and TRBJ2-5, with D unresolved. The V gene's germline CDR1 is MNHEY and CDR2 SVGAGI. The CDR3 totals 14 residues. The V and J ends lost 0 bases and 2 bases respectively, with 7 bases between them.

The chain links TRBV5-4 to TRBJ1-1; D is uncertain. Germline V gives CDR1 SGHNT, CDR2 YYREEE (reference sequence). V was clipped by 2 bases and J by 0 bases, with 8 bases between them. CDR3 length equals 14 residues. CDR3 residues: CASSLAFLNTEAFF. The CDR3 bases are TGTGCCAGCAGCTTAGCCTTCTTGAACACTGAAGCTTTCTTT.

The rearrangement joins TRBV18 to TRBJ2-7; TRBD1 agrees at 10 bases. The V segment lost 3 bases and the J segment 1 base; nucleotides outside the gene matches: 6. The CDR3 is 16 amino acids. Germline-derived CDR1 and CDR2 are KGHSH and LQKENI. CDR3 loop: CASSPSGQGISYEQYF. CDR3 in DNA: TGTGCCAGCTCACCTTCGGGACAGGGGATTTCCTACGAGCAGTACTTC.

V usage is TRBV11-2 and J usage is TRBJ2-7, with 8 nucleotides matching TRBD2. This CDR3 region has 16 residues. V lost 4 bases to trimming and J lost 4 bases; unmatched junction nucleotides: 12. From germline, CDR1 is SGHAT and CDR2 FQNNGV. CDR3 nucleotides: TGTGCCAGCAGCTCAATAACCGGGGGGGCTGGTTACGAGCAGTACTTC. Amino acids: CASSSITGGAGYEQYF. Full variable domain (rest looked up from reference TRBV11-2 and TRBJ2-7): EAGVAQSPRYKIIEKRQSVAFWCNPISGHATLYWYQQILGQGPKLLIQFQNNGVVDDSQLPKDRFSAERLKGVDSTLKIQPAKLEDSAVYLCASSSITGGAGYEQYFGPGTRLTVT.

The chain joins TRBV19 to TRBJ1-5; TRBD1 is a possible D gene (6 bases). Between the trimmed V and J ends, which lost 4 bases and 5 bases, there was a span of 15 bases. Germline lookup yields CDR1 LNHDA and CDR2 SQIVND (reference sequence). The CDR3 extends over 15 amino acids. CDR3 loop: CASSKLGQPDQPQHF. CDR3 bases: TGTGCCAGTAGTAAATTGGGACAACCCGATCAGCCCCAGCATTTT.

V is TRBV6-2 or TRBV6-3 and J is TRBJ1-1; D is undetermined. The ends were cut back, 0 bases at V and 1 base at J, with 15 bases in the middle. The V gene's germline CDR1 is MNHEY and CDR2 SVGEGT. CDR3 length equals 17 residues. Written as DNA, the CDR3 is TGTGCCAGCAGTTACTCGAATCGGCAGAGAGGGAACACTGAAGCTTTCTTT. Encoded protein: CASSYSNRQRGNTEAFF.

The rearrangement uses TRBV2 and TRBJ1-1, with D hard to call. Looked up from germline, CDR1 is SNHLY and CDR2 is FYNNEI. V lost 1 base to trimming and J lost 7 bases, with 22 bases between them. The CDR3 has 17 residues. This chain's CDR3 is CASSEVPVWAGRSEAFF. CDR3 sequence (DNA): TGTGCCAGCAGTGAAGTACCGGTATGGGCGGGAAGGAGTGAAGCTTTCTTT.

The CDR3 loop reads CASSPGGLPGTEAFF. For the CDR3, the DNA is TGTGCCAGCAGCCCGGGAGGGCTCCCGGGCACTGAAGCTTTCTTT. V usage is TRBV5-4 and J usage is TRBJ1-1; unclear D gene. Germline V gene lookup returns CDR1 SGHNT and CDR2 YYREEE (reference sequence). The CDR3 has 15 amino acids. With 4 bases removed from V and 4 bases from J, the gap between germline ends came to 17 bases.

This chain joins TRBV24-1 and TRBJ2-3; 8 bases fit TRBD2. Germline assignment: CDR1 KGHDR and CDR2 SFDVKD. Trimming cost V 5 bases and J 4 bases; bases outside gene matches: 4. This CDR3 contains 14 residues. Written as DNA, the CDR3 is TGTGCCACCAGTGGACCGGGACTAGCAGATACGCAGTATTTT. Its protein is CATSGPGLADTQYF.

In this sample, this clone turned up once. V gene TRBV3-1 (or the pseudogene TRBV3-2) combines with J gene TRBJ2-3; 9 bases agree with TRBD2. Germline lookup yields CDR1 LGHDT and CDR2 YNNKEL (reference sequence). With V trimmed by 0 bases and J by 0 bases, 16 bases remained unmatched. The CDR3 extends over 21 amino acids. As DNA, the CDR3 is TGTGCCAGCAGCCAAGATCCCTCAAGGGTAGCGGGGGTCTCTAGCACAGATACGCAGTATTTT. Protein: CASSQDPSRVAGVSSTDTQYF.